This T cell receptor (beta chain) derives from a study of spatial heterogeneity in lung cancer. This clonotype was counted ten times or more. Each CDR3 protein gets one entry after TCRdb re-called the 5' RACE reads with MiXCR. The repertoire holds around 87,000 distinct CDR3 sequences, with approximately 12% as singletons. Described time point: sample taken at primary tumor resection. Sequencing of whole RNA from tumor, nontumor lung or frozen PBMC involved no sorting. The sequence came from a male donor with early-stage non-small cell lung cancer. The specimen comprised PBMCs, sampled at surgery.

The CDR3 reads CATSDYLTSGGRSYNEQFF. In DNA, the CDR3 is TGTGCCACCAGTGATTACTTGACTAGCGGGGGTCGCTCCTACAATGAGCAGTTCTTC. The J gene is TRBJ2-1, the V gene TRBV24-1, with 12 bases matching TRBD2. Germline V lookup: CDR1 KGHDR, CDR2 SFDVKD. Germline trimming cut 2 bases from V and 0 bases from J; bases unmatched to any gene: 7. The CDR3 spans 19 residues.